The entry below gives a single T cell receptor beta chain sequence along with its context. Its specificity is unknown. The sample originates from a study of OX40 agonist ivuxolimab in advanced cancers. Turning to the study itself: The patients received ivuxolimab by intravenous route every 2 weeks at 0.01 to 10 mg/kg. Regarding the study as a whole: Circulating CD4+ and CD8+ T cells showed clonal expansion by week 6 at 0.1 to 3.0 mg/kg.

Exclusion applied to patients with autoimmune disease history or systemic immunosuppression. TCRdb keeps only in-frame clones here, not all; method: immunoSEQ multiplex PCR. This table holds about 49,000 clones, about 76% found once. Sequenced here: CD4+ or CD8+ T cells sorted from blood, sampled in a trial of the OX40 agonist ivuxolimab. The TCR originated in an adult with an advanced solid tumor such as melanoma, head and neck, liver or kidney cancer.

CDR3 sequence (DNA): TGTGCCAGCAGTGAAGGGTTCGTTGGCTCCTACGAGCAGTACGTC. As protein: CASSEGFVGSYEQYV. The gene calls are TRBV2 and TRBJ2-7; D remains unclear. The CDR3 spans 15 residues. V was pared by 1 base and J by 0 bases, with 10 bases between. Germline CDR1 is SNHLY and CDR2 is FYNNEI.